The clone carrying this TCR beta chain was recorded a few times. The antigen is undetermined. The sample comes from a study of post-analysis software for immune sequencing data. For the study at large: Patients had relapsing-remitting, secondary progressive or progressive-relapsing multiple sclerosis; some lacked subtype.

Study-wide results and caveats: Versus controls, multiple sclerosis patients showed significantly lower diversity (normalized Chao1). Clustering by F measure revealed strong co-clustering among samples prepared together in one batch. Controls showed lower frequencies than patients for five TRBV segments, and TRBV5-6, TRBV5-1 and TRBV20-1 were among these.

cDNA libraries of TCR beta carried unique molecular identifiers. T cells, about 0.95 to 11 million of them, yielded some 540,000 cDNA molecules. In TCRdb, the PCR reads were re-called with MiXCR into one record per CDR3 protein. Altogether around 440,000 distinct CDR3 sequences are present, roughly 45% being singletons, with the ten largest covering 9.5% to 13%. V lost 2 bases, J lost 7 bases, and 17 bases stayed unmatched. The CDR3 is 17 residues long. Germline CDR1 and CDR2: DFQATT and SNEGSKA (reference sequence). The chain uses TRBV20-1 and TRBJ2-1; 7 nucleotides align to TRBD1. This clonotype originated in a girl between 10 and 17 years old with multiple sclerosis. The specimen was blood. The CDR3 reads CSARRAGGAPTGNEQFF. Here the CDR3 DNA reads TGCAGTGCTAGAAGGGCAGGGGGAGCCCCGACGGGGAATGAGCAGTTCTTC.